The entry below gives a single TCR beta chain sequence along with its context. The data belong to a study of shared clonotypes between healthy human individuals. Clones were read by immunoSEQ multiplex PCR, and TCRdb kept only the in-frame ones, dropping some. In the table there are millions of clones, about 95% of which are singletons. With 4 bases removed from V and 4 bases from J, the gap between germline ends came to 13 bases. The CDR3 length is 14 residues. Germline V gene lookup returns CDR1 SQVTM and CDR2 ANQGSEA. CD8 cells classed as naive were CD45RO-negative and positively selected for CCR7, excluding terminally differentiated effector memory CD45RA+ cells.

Material for sequencing was naive CD8+ T cells sorted from blood. This TCR was sampled from a man between 18 and 29 years old in good health. The rearrangement joins TRBV29-1 to TRBJ2-2; the D is unclear. CDR3 residues: CSVGAGWGTGELFF. As DNA, the CDR3 is TGCAGCGTTGGGGCAGGCTGGGGCACCGGGGAGCTGTTTTTT.